This TCR beta chain was captured by sequencing in a study of cytomegalovirus exposure and HLA in healthy donors (dated by TCRdb to 2016 to 2017). Looking at the study overall: A later analysis indicated that the roughly 120 validation repertoires were generated on the platform also employed for the approximately 670 repertoires of the first cohort. To predict cytomegalovirus infection status, the study brought together high-throughput TCR immunosequencing, statistical association of individual TCRs with disease status, and machine learning. Besides the first cohort of approximately 710 subjects, a separate validation cohort made up of about 120 different subjects was used. The study aimed to test whether cataloging public T cell receptors could reveal signatures of past pathogen exposure.

Remarks on this clone: No antigen is known for it. No much larger clone is present one base from it, and per-base qualities are unavailable.

The donors were included in the validation cohort of roughly 130 subjects, a group kept apart from the roughly 700-subject first cohort. Libraries were built with the immunoSEQ multiplex PCR assay. Turning to the authors' computational methods: A statistical classification framework was built to diagnose cytomegalovirus status from the catalog of TCR beta chain sequences. TCRdb limited this immuneACCESS table to in-frame rearrangements with V and J called. A share of clones is missing; checked studies link under half to unresolved V genes, and the rest is unexplained. That table gives V, J and clone size, and the DNA gave D and trimming. Counted in this sample were tens of thousands of clones; roughly 91% of them appeared once. Less than 2.5% of the sample comes from the top ten. Study-wide findings and limitations: According to the authors, the approach could potentially be generalized to other disease states and immunological phenotypes. A later analysis had no HLA typing for the validation cohort, so co-occurrence there was scored across all 120 or so repertoires. In the study, roughly 160 TCR beta chains were listed as associated with cytomegalovirus. Most TCR sequences were observed very rarely across donors, whereas some public TCRs were present in many individuals. A later analysis found that TCRs clustered in the first cohort also tended to co-occur in the 110 or so validation repertoires, with 94% of cluster scores above 0. A few of the identified cytomegalovirus-associated TCR beta chains were confirmed in vitro to be specific for cytomegalovirus antigens. Cytomegalovirus status was reported to be diagnosed by the classifier with high specificity and sensitivity in both the original and validation cohorts.

This receptor was identified in a man aged 25-40 years in good health and CMV-seronegative. Sequencing was performed on PBMCs.

The CDR3 reads CASRRGTNTEAFF. The nucleotide sequence is given as TGTGCCAGCAGAAGGGGCACGAACACTGAAGCTTTCTTT. The sequence joins TRBV7-2 to TRBJ1-1; tentative D gene TRBD1, with 5 bases matching. The germline V gene yields SGHTA for CDR1 and FQGNSA for CDR2. V is pared back by 6 bases and J by 1 base, with 9 bases lying between the germline termini. The CDR3 measures 13 amino acids from cysteine to phenylalanine. Kept here is only the CDR3 DNA, which spans 39 bases and is read in frame from base 1.